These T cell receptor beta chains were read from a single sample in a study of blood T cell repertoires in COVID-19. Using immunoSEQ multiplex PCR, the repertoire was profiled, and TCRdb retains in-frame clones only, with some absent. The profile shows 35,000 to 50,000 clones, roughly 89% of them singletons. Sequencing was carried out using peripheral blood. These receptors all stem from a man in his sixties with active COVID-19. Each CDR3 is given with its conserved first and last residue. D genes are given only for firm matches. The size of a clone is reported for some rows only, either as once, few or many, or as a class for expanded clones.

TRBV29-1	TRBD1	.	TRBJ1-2	CSVSDRGSYGYTF	TGCAGCGTTTCGGACAGGGGAAGCTATGGCTACACCTTC
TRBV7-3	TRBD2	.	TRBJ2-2	CASSLGGRSGTGELFF	TGTGCCAGCAGCTTAGGCGGGAGGTCAGGAACCGGGGAGCTGTTTTTT
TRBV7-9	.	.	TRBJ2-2	CASCCGTLNTGELFF	TGTGCCAGCTGTTGCGGTACTCTAAACACCGGGGAGCTGTTTTTT
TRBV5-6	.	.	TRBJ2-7	CASSPQVNYEQYF	TGTGCCAGCAGCCCACAGGTTAACTACGAGCAGTACTTC
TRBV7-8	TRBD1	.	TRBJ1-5	CASRRQGLGQPQHF	TGTGCCAGCAGGAGACAGGGGTTAGGTCAGCCCCAGCATTTT
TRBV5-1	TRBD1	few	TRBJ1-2	CASSTGVDGYTF	TGCGCCAGCAGCACAGGGGTAGACGGCTACACCTTC
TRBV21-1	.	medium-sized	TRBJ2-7	CASINRSLCLYEQYF	TGTGCCAGCATAAACAGGAGTCTTTGCCTCTACGAGCAGTACTTC
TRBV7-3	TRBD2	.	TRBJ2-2	CASSFSGVGELFF	TGTGCCAGCAGCTTTAGCGGGGTCGGGGAGCTGTTTTTT
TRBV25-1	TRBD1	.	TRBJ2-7	CASSPTNRGVYEQYF	TGTGCCAGCAGCCCCACCAACAGGGGAGTCTACGAGCAGTACTTC
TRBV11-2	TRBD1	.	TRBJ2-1	CASSLTGTGPYNEQFF	TGTGCCAGCAGCTTAACCGGGACAGGGCCTTACAATGAGCAGTTCTTC
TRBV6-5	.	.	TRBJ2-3	CASSYSRSSTDTQYF	TGTGCCAGCAGTTACTCGAGAAGTTCCACAGATACGCAGTATTTT
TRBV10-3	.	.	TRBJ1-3	CATSNAGSGNTIYF	TGTGCCACCAGCAATGCAGGGTCTGGAAACACCATATATTTT
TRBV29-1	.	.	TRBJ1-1	CSVLTRLNTEAFF	TGCAGCGTTCTGACAAGACTGAACACTGAAGCTTTCTTT
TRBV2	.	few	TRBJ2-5	CASTEGGLLETQYF	TGTGCCAGCACTGAAGGGGGGCTTCTAGAGACCCAGTACTTC
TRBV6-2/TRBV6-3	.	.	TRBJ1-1	CASSGRRASEAFF	TGTGCCAGCAGTGGGCGCCGAGCCTCTGAAGCTTTCTTT
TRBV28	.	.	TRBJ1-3	CASSSGTITGNTIYF	TGTGCCAGCAGTTCCGGGACAATCACTGGAAACACCATATATTTT
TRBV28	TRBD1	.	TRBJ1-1	CASSSRQGVWTEAFF	TGTGCCAGCAGTTCCCGACAGGGCGTTTGGACTGAAGCTTTCTTT
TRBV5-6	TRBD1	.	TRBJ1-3	CASSPRTGISGNTIYF	TGTGCCAGCAGCCCTCGGACAGGCATCTCTGGAAACACCATATATTTT
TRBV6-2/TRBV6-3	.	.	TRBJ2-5	CASSAIGGRLQETQYF	TGTGCCAGCAGTGCCATCGGAGGAAGGCTCCAAGAGACCCAGTACTTC
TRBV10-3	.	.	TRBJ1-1	CAIRSKGETEAFF	TGTGCCATCAGGAGCAAAGGAGAGACTGAAGCTTTCTTT
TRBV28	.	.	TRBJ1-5	CASRLPGYQPQHF	TGTGCCAGCAGGCTCCCCGGGTATCAGCCCCAGCATTTT
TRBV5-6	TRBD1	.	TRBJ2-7	CASSLPGQGAFEQYF	TGTGCCAGCAGCTTACCGGGACAGGGGGCGTTTGAGCAGTACTTC
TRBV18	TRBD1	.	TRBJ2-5	CASSLGQDQETQYF	TGTGCCAGCTCCCTCGGACAGGATCAAGAGACCCAGTACTTC
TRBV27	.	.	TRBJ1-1	CASRTGMNTEAFF	TGTGCCAGCAGGACAGGCATGAACACTGAAGCTTTCTTT
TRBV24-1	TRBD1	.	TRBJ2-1	CATEYTGGSYNEQFF	TGTGCCACCGAATATACAGGGGGCTCCTACAATGAGCAGTTCTTC
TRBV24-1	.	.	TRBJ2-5	CATGTLGPFEETQYF	TGTGCCACCGGGACACTAGGTCCGTTCGAAGAGACCCAGTACTTC
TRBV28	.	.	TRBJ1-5	CASSFYKRVGNQPQHF	TGTGCCAGCAGTTTCTATAAACGCGTCGGCAATCAGCCCCAGCATTTT
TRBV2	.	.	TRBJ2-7	CASGGGTVVHEQYF	TGTGCCAGCGGTGGCGGGACAGTGGTCCACGAGCAGTACTTC
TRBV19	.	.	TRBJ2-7	CASSIDDGVKYEQYF	TGTGCCAGTAGTATAGATGACGGGGTAAAGTACGAGCAGTACTTC
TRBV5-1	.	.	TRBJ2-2	CASSLTSSTGELFF	TGCGCCAGCAGCTTGACTAGCTCAACCGGGGAGCTGTTTTTT
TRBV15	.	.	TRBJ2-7	CATSRDGGYEQYF	TGTGCCACCAGCAGAGACGGCGGATACGAGCAGTACTTC
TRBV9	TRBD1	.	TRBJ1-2	CASSGHRDRGYGYTF	TGTGCCAGCAGCGGCCACCGGGACAGGGGTTATGGCTACACCTTC
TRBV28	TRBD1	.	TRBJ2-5	CASRQTGVQETQYF	TGTGCCAGCAGACAAACAGGGGTTCAAGAGACCCAGTACTTC
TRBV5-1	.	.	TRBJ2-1	CASSLATGGRSNEQFF	TGCGCCAGCAGCTTGGCCACTGGCGGGCGGTCGAATGAGCAGTTCTTC
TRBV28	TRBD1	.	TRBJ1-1	CASSFQGGNTEAFF	TGTGCCAGCAGTTTCCAGGGGGGGAACACTGAAGCTTTCTTT
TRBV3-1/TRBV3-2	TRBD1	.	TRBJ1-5	CASSQENQGVSNQPQHF	TGTGCCAGCAGCCAAGAGAACCAGGGGGTTAGCAATCAGCCCCAGCATTTT
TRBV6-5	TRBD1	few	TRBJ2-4	CASSGQGGNIQYF	TGTGCCAGCTCCGGACAGGGCGGGAACATTCAGTACTTC
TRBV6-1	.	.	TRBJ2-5	CASSEVYETQYF	TGTGCCAGCAGTGAAGTTTATGAGACCCAGTACTTC
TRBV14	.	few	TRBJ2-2	CASSRHTGELFF	TGTGCCAGCAGCCGGCACACCGGGGAGCTGTTTTTT
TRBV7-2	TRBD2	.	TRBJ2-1	CASSRTSGSNEQFF	TGTGCCAGCAGCAGGACTAGCGGGAGCAATGAGCAGTTCTTC
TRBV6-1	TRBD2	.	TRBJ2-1	CASSEGFSGRSSEQFF	TGTGCCAGCAGTGAAGGCTTTAGCGGGAGAAGTAGTGAGCAGTTCTTC
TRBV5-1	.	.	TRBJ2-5	CASSLEVQETQYF	TGCGCCAGCAGCTTAGAGGTTCAAGAGACCCAGTACTTC
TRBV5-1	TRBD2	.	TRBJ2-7	CASSSPGTSGRAVNEQYF	TGCGCCAGCAGCTCCCCTGGGACTAGCGGGAGGGCCGTCAACGAGCAGTACTTC
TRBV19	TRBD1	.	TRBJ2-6	CASSHRGTGIPGANVLTF	TGTGCCAGTAGTCACAGAGGGACAGGGATCCCTGGGGCCAACGTCCTGACTTTC
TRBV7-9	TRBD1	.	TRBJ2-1	CASSLWTGGSGNEQFF	TGTGCCAGCAGCCTGTGGACAGGGGGGTCTGGGAATGAGCAGTTCTTC
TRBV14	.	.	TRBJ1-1	CASSQDGTKDAEAFF	TGTGCCAGCAGCCAAGACGGGACAAAGGACGCGGAAGCTTTCTTT
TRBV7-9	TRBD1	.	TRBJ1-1	CASSLGLRQGGDTEAFF	TGTGCCAGCAGCTTAGGGCTAAGACAGGGAGGCGACACTGAAGCTTTCTTT
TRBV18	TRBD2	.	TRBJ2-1	CASSTPSLAGAYNEQFF	TGTGCCAGCTCAACACCCTCACTAGCGGGGGCCTACAATGAGCAGTTCTTC
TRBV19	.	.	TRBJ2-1	CASRGGAAPNNEQFF	TGTGCCAGCAGGGGAGGGGCCGCGCCGAACAATGAGCAGTTCTTC
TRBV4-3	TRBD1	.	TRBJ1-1	CASSQDIRGASTEAFF	TGCGCCAGCAGCCAAGATATCAGGGGGGCCAGCACTGAAGCTTTCTTT
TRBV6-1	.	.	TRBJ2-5	CASSELGGGTETQYF	TGTGCCAGCAGTGAGTTGGGGGGGGGCACAGAGACCCAGTACTTC
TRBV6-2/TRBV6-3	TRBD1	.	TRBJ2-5	CASSTRQGTSQETQYF	TGTGCCAGCAGTACGAGACAGGGAACCTCCCAAGAGACCCAGTACTTC
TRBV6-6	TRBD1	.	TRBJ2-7	CASTRPGQGADEQYF	TGTGCCAGCACCCGACCGGGACAGGGGGCGGACGAGCAGTACTTC
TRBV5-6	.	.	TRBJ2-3	CASSRTGLVTDTQYF	TGTGCCAGCAGCAGAACAGGGTTGGTCACAGATACGCAGTATTTT
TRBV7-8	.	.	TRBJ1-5	CASSLAFGYSNQPQHF	TGTGCCAGCAGCTTAGCGTTCGGGTATAGCAATCAGCCCCAGCATTTT
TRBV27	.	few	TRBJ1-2	CASSFQGYGYTF	TGTGCCAGCAGTTTCCAGGGCTATGGCTACACCTTC
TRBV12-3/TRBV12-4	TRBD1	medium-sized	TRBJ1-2	CASSPGTGYTF	TGTGCCAGCAGCCCCGGGACAGGTTACACCTTC
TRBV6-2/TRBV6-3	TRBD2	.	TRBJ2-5	CASSYILAGGGLQETQYF	TGTGCCAGCAGTTACATTCTAGCGGGGGGGGGACTGCAAGAGACCCAGTACTTC
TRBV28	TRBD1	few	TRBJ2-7	CASIDLDRGLPYEQYF	TGTGCCAGCATAGATTTGGACAGGGGGCTCCCCTACGAGCAGTACTTC
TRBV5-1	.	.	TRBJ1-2	CASSVSRGGYGYTF	TGCGCCAGCAGCGTGAGCCGGGGAGGGTATGGCTACACCTTC